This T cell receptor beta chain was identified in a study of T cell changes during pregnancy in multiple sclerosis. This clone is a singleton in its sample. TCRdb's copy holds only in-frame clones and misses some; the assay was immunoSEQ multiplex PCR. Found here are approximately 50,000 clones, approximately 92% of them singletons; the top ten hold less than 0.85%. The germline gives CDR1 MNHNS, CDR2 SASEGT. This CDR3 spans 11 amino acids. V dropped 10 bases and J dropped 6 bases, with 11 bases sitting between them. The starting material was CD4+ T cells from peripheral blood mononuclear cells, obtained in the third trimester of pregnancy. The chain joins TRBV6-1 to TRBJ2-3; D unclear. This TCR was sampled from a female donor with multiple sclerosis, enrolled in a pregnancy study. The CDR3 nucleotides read TGTGCCACCTCCATGCAGGATACGCAGTATTTT. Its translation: CATSMQDTQYF.